This TCR beta chain was captured by sequencing in a study of cytomegalovirus exposure and HLA in healthy donors. General study results and limits: TCR beta chain V- and J-gene trimming was linked, in a later analysis, to a missense variant in DCLRE1C. Immune exposure was documented only through CMV serostatus. Owing to their indistinguishability, certain V segments, notably TRBV6-2 and TRBV6-3, were excluded.

The PCR made use of 60 Vbeta and 13 Jbeta primers. Measured with immunoSEQ multiplex PCR; TCRdb has only the in-frame clones, and not every one. The sample holds about 140,000 clones, about two thirds seen once. V was cut by 6 bases and J by 3 bases, with 12 bases left in between. CDR3 size: 13 residues. The V gene's germline CDR1 is SGHVS and CDR2 FNYEAQ. Notes on this clone: Its matching antigen is unknown.

Sequencing was carried out using PBMCs. This receptor was taken from a man aged 45-65 years in good health and CMV-seropositive. The V and J genes are TRBV7-6 and TRBJ2-7, with D possibly TRBD1 on 6 matching bases. The CDR3 loop is CASSSRTDYEQYF. The CDR3 nucleotides read TGTGCCAGCAGTTCCCGGACAGACTACGAGCAGTACTTC. Full variable domain (rest looked up from reference TRBV7-6 and TRBJ2-7): GAGVSQSPRYKVTKRGQDVALRCDPISGHVSLYWYRQALGQGPEFLTYFNYEAQQDKSGLPNDRFSAERPEGSISTLTIQRTEQRDSAMYRCASSSRTDYEQYFGPGTRLTVT.